These 27 T cell receptor beta chains share one sample of origin, sequenced in a study of CD8 T cells in Susac syndrome. It was with random hexamers that roughly 0.45 to 1 ug RNA was reverse transcribed. TCRdb itself ran the immunoSEQ multiplex PCR reads through MiXCR, one entry per CDR3 protein. The data show over 150,000 distinct CDR3 sequences, approximately 93% seen once. Source material: CD4+ T cells from PBMCs. The receptors here all came from a human donor with multiple sclerosis.

In this sample, this clonotype turned up a few times. Its ends do not fully match the called genes, so a read error is possible. The V gene is TRBV5-1, the J gene TRBJ2-3; either TRBD1 or TRBD2 may fit D (5 bases each). Germline lookup yields CDR1 SGHRS and CDR2 YFSETQ. The CDR3 has 13 residues. The CDR3 DNA is TGCGCCAGCAGATTGGGACGTGAAGATACGCAGTATTTT. Residues: CASRLGREDTQYF.

The rearrangement uses TRBV10-3 and TRBJ2-3; 10 bases line up with TRBD1. Germline V CDR1 and CDR2: ENHRY, SYGVKD. The V gene end was trimmed by 4 bases and the J gene end by 4 bases; junction bases not matched to a gene: 8. This CDR3 comprises 16 residues. The CDR3 spells CAISGADRGRSDTQYF. CDR3 sequence (DNA): TGTGCCATCAGTGGGGCCGACAGGGGGCGATCAGATACGCAGTATTTT.

This chain joins TRBV5-1 and TRBJ2-2; perhaps TRBD1 as D (5 bases). Deletions cut 6 bases from V and 4 bases from J, with 13 bases between. Looked up from germline, CDR1 is SGHRS and CDR2 is YFSETQ. This CDR3 is 14 amino acids long. Here the CDR3 reads CASNKGAATGELFF. Written as DNA, the CDR3 is TGCGCCAGCAATAAAGGGGCCGCCACCGGGGAGCTGTTTTTT.

V is TRBV5-8 and J is TRBJ2-1; D perhaps matches TRBD2 (6 bases). The CDR3 covers 15 residues. Germline V lookup: CDR1 SGHTS, CDR2 YDEGEE. V lost 1 base, J lost 9 bases, and 17 bases lay in between. This CDR3 reads CASSLNRPAGGEQFF. CDR3 in DNA: TGTGCCAGCAGCTTGAACCGGCCGGCCGGGGGTGAGCAGTTCTTC.

This chain joins TRBV7-2 and TRBJ2-7, with 8 bases fitting TRBD1. Germline-derived CDR1 and CDR2 are SGHTA and FQGNSA. The CDR3 totals 16 residues. V shed 2 bases and J 6 bases; nucleotides not matched to a gene: 12. The CDR3 nucleotides are TGTGCCAGCAGCTTACTGAGGCGGGACAGGTTTTCCGAGCAGTACTTC. Its translation: CASSLLRRDRFSEQYF.

The rearrangement uses TRBV30 and TRBJ1-2, with a weak D call TRBD1 (6 bases). V lost 0 bases and J 2 bases, leaving 16 bases between the germline ends. The CDR3 is 16 amino acids. Germline CDR1 is GTSNPN and CDR2 is SVGIG (reference sequence). This CDR3 is CAWSVRGRGLNYGYTF. CDR3 DNA sequence: TGTGCCTGGAGTGTACGGGGCAGGGGATTAAACTATGGCTACACCTTC.

This chain connects TRBV27 to TRBJ1-2; the D gene is possibly TRBD1 (5 bases). Germline loops: CDR1 MNHEY, CDR2 SMNVEV (reference sequence). Trimming pared 4 bases from V and 0 bases from J, leaving 15 bases between. The CDR3 is made up of 16 amino acids. In DNA form, the CDR3 reads TGTGCCAGCAGTTCCCCGTTCGCAGGGACTAACTATGGCTACACCTTC. This encodes CASSSPFAGTNYGYTF.

The CDR3 sequence: CASRRTGSNTGELFF. The CDR3 DNA reads as TGTGCCAGCAGACGGACAGGTTCGAACACCGGGGAGCTGTTTTTT. The chain couples TRBV11-2 to TRBJ2-2; 7 bases fit TRBD1. Germline CDR1 and CDR2: SGHAT and FQNNGV. V lost 6 bases and J lost 0; bases outside the gene matches: 4. The CDR3 has 15 amino acids. Full variable domain (outside the CDR3, taken from reference TRBV11-2 and TRBJ2-2): EAGVAQSPRYKIIEKRQSVAFWCNPISGHATLYWYQQILGQGPKLLIQFQNNGVVDDSQLPKDRFSAERLKGVDSTLKIQPAKLEDSAVYLCASRRTGSNTGELFFGEGSRLTVL.

V and J are TRBV4-1 and TRBJ1-2, with D possibly TRBD1 on 6 matching bases. V lost 4 bases, J lost 6 bases, and 15 bases lay in between. The CDR3 has 14 amino acids. From germline, CDR1 is MGHRA and CDR2 YSYEKL. Here the CDR3 reads CASSPTPDSNGYTF. CDR3 nucleotide sequence: TGCGCCAGCAGCCCTACCCCGGACAGTAATGGCTACACCTTC.

This sequence joins TRBV4-2 and TRBJ1-5; D may be TRBD1 (6 bases). V lost 0 bases to trimming and J lost 0 bases, with 9 bases between them. This CDR3 contains 16 residues. Germline values: CDR1 LGHNA, CDR2 YNFKEQ. The DNA of the CDR3 is TGTGCCAGCAGCCAAGAGGCAGGGGATAGCAATCAGCCCCAGCATTTT. This gives the protein CASSQEAGDSNQPQHF.

V is TRBV11-3 and J is TRBJ2-2; 13 nucleotides agree with TRBD2. The CDR3 runs to 18 residues. Germline lookup yields CDR1 SGHNT and CDR2 YENEEA. V shed 1 base, J shed 1 base, and the junction held 3 bases outside the gene matches. The DNA for the CDR3 is TGTGCCAGCAGCTTAGGGACTAGCGGGAGTTTGAACACCGGGGAGCTGTTTTTT. Translating it yields CASSLGTSGSLNTGELFF.

V usage is TRBV10-1 and J usage is TRBJ2-5; D is perhaps TRBD2 (5 bases). The CDR3 sequence is 15 residues long. The V end was cut by 0 bases, the J end by 2 bases, with 10 bases between. Germline V CDR1 and CDR2: WNHNN, SYGVQD (reference sequence). Here the CDR3 DNA reads TGCGCCAGCAGTGAGTCTAGAGGAGGACAAGAGACCCAGTACTTC. Amino acid sequence: CASSESRGGQETQYF.

The V call is TRBV28, the J call TRBJ2-2, with TRBD1 matching 12 bases. V gave up 5 bases and J gave up 1 base; unmatched junction bases: 8. Germline CDR1 reads MDHEN; CDR2 reads SYDVKM. The CDR3 is 18 amino acids. The CDR3 coding sequence is TGTGCCAGCAGTCCGGGGACAGGGGGCGCTGGGAACACCGGGGAGCTGTTTTTT. It translates to CASSPGTGGAGNTGELFF. The full variable domain, with the rest looked up from reference TRBV28 and TRBJ2-2, is DVKVTQSSRYLVKRTGEKVFLECVQDMDHENMFWYRQDPGLGLRLIYFSYDVKMKEKGDIPEGYSVSREKKERFSLILESASTNQTSMYLCASSPGTGGAGNTGELFFGEGSRLTVL.

This rearrangement joins TRBV20-1 to TRBJ2-1; 10 nucleotides align to TRBD2. The germline CDR1 and CDR2 sequences are DFQATT and SNEGSKA (reference sequence). The V segment lost 1 base and the J segment 9 bases; nucleotides outside the gene matches: 6. This CDR3 is 14 amino acids long. The CDR3 loop is CSARVPSGSPEQFF. DNA for the CDR3: TGCAGTGCTAGAGTGCCTAGCGGGAGTCCTGAGCAGTTCTTC.

The rearrangement links TRBV25-1 to TRBJ2-2; perhaps D is TRBD1 or TRBD2 (7 bases each). Looked up from germline, CDR1 is MGHDK and CDR2 is SYGVNS. CDR3 size: 17 residues. Trimming took off 5 bases at V and 7 bases at J, with 23 bases between the two ends. CDR3 loop: CASSPGEGRGPVGELFF. In DNA, the CDR3 is TGTGCCAGCAGTCCAGGGGAAGGGAGGGGGCCCGTCGGGGAGCTGTTTTTT.

The rearrangement links TRBV18 to TRBJ1-5; a weak D match, TRBD1 (5 bases). The CDR3 is made up of 15 amino acids. Looked up from germline, CDR1 is KGHSH and CDR2 is LQKENI. V dropped 3 bases and J dropped 2 bases, with 11 bases sitting between them. The CDR3, as DNA: TGTGCCAGCTCACCCGGGGACGGGGGCAATCAGCCCCAGCATTTT. Translating gives CASSPGDGGNQPQHF.

This clonotype appeared a few times. This sequence joins TRBV6-5 and TRBJ2-7; D possibly corresponds to TRBD2 (5 bases). CDR1 is MNHEY and CDR2 is SVGAGI in the germline V gene. Trimming shortened V by 2 bases and J by 2 bases, and 13 bases separated the two germline ends. This CDR3 has 15 amino acids. CDR3 in amino acids: CASSYQSGLTYEQYF. The CDR3 nucleotides are TGTGCCAGCAGTTACCAATCCGGACTCACCTACGAGCAGTACTTC.

The rearrangement uses TRBV7-2 and TRBJ2-5; 7 bases map to TRBD2. The CDR3 contains 15 residues. From germline, CDR1 is SGHTA and CDR2 FQGNSA. The J segment lost 4 bases and the V segment lost 5 bases, leaving 10 bases of the junction unmatched. This CDR3 reads CASSRAPTGGETQYF. As DNA, the CDR3 is TGTGCCAGCAGCCGAGCCCCCACGGGGGGAGAGACCCAGTACTTC.

The rearrangement links TRBV12-3 or TRBV12-4 to TRBJ1-1; the D gene is possibly TRBD1 (5 bases). The CDR3 covers 17 residues. The V end was cut by 2 bases, the J end by 2 bases, with 18 bases between. The CDR3 is CASSLLAGQQDNTEAFF. Written as DNA, the CDR3 is TGTGCCAGCAGTTTACTGGCGGGGCAGCAAGACAACACTGAAGCTTTCTTT.

The CDR3 loop reads CSARTASGNTIYF. The CDR3 region has the DNA TGCAGTGCTAGAACGGCCTCTGGAAACACCATATATTTT. The chain carries TRBV20-1 and TRBJ1-3, with D unclear. CDR3 size: 13 residues. The V gene lost 2 bases and the J gene lost 0 bases, with 5 bases spanning the gap. The germline V gene encodes CDR1 DFQATT and CDR2 SNEGSKA (reference sequence).

The CDR3 region is CASSLQATEAFF. The CDR3 region has the DNA TGTGCCAGCAGCCTTCAAGCGACTGAAGCTTTCTTT. The chain carries TRBV28 and TRBJ1-1; the D is unclear. CDR1 MDHEN and CDR2 SYDVKM come from the germline V gene. The V end was cut by 6 bases, the J end by 5 bases, with 10 bases between. The CDR3 totals 12 residues. The entire variable domain, with the rest obtained from reference TRBV28 and TRBJ1-1, is as follows: DVKVTQSSRYLVKRTGEKVFLECVQDMDHENMFWYRQDPGLGLRLIYFSYDVKMKEKGDIPEGYSVSREKKERFSLILESASTNQTSMYLCASSLQATEAFFGQGTRLTVV.

V usage is TRBV9 and J usage is TRBJ2-6; D is ambiguous. The CDR3 spans 15 residues. The V gene lost 4 bases and the J gene lost 0 bases, with 8 bases spanning the gap. Germline lookup yields CDR1 SGDLS and CDR2 YYNGEE. CDR3 in DNA: TGTGCCAGCAGCTTATCGAACTCTGGGGCCAACGTCCTGACTTTC. It translates to CASSLSNSGANVLTF. Drawing the rest from reference TRBV9 and TRBJ2-6, the complete variable domain is DSGVTQTPKHLITATGQRVTLRCSPRSGDLSVYWYQQSLDQGLQFLIQYYNGEERAKGNILERFSAQQFPDLHSELNLSSLELGDSALYFCASSLSNSGANVLTFGAGSRLTVL.

The chain combines TRBV5-1 with TRBJ2-7; tentative D call: TRBD2 (7 bases). The V end was cut by 0 bases, the J end by 6 bases, with 10 bases between. Germline V gene lookup returns CDR1 SGHRS and CDR2 YFSETQ. This CDR3 comprises 13 residues. The CDR3 bases are TGCGCCAGCAGCTTGGAGGGGGGGGTCGAGCAGTACTTC. Translated: CASSLEGGVEQYF.

J is TRBJ2-7 and V is TRBV7-2, with D uncertain. The CDR3 extends over 14 amino acids. With 1 base removed from V and 4 bases from J, the gap between germline ends came to 11 bases. Germline V lookup: CDR1 SGHTA, CDR2 FQGNSA. The CDR3: CASSLEGGLYEQYF. The CDR3 region has the DNA TGTGCCAGCAGCTTAGAGGGTGGCCTTTACGAGCAGTACTTC.

V and J are TRBV28 and TRBJ1-4; 9 bases are a match to TRBD1. Germline V CDR1 and CDR2: MDHEN, SYDVKM. The CDR3 spans 16 residues. After removal of 3 bases from V and 4 bases from J, the junction contained 6 bases not matched to a gene. CDR3 sequence reads: CASSFSGTGFNEKLFF. DNA for the CDR3: TGTGCCAGCAGTTTCTCCGGGACAGGGTTTAATGAAAAACTGTTTTTT.

The rearrangement joins TRBV24-1 to TRBJ2-7, with D hard to call. The CDR3 length is 12 residues. Per germline, CDR1 KGHDR and CDR2 SFDVKD. V lost 5 bases and J 4 bases, leaving 8 bases between the germline ends. CDR3 region: CATSVDNYEQYF. The CDR3 DNA sequence: TGTGCCACCAGTGTGGATAATTACGAGCAGTACTTC.

V and J are TRBV5-4 and TRBJ2-5; tentatively, D is TRBD1 (6 bases). From germline, CDR1 is SGHNT and CDR2 YYREEE (reference sequence). The V end lost 4 bases, the J end lost 5 bases, and 15 bases lay between the germline ends. The CDR3 is made up of 14 amino acids. CDR3 sequence reads: CASSRSGEGETQYF. The CDR3 nucleotides read TGTGCCAGCAGCCGCTCAGGGGAAGGGGAGACCCAGTACTTC.